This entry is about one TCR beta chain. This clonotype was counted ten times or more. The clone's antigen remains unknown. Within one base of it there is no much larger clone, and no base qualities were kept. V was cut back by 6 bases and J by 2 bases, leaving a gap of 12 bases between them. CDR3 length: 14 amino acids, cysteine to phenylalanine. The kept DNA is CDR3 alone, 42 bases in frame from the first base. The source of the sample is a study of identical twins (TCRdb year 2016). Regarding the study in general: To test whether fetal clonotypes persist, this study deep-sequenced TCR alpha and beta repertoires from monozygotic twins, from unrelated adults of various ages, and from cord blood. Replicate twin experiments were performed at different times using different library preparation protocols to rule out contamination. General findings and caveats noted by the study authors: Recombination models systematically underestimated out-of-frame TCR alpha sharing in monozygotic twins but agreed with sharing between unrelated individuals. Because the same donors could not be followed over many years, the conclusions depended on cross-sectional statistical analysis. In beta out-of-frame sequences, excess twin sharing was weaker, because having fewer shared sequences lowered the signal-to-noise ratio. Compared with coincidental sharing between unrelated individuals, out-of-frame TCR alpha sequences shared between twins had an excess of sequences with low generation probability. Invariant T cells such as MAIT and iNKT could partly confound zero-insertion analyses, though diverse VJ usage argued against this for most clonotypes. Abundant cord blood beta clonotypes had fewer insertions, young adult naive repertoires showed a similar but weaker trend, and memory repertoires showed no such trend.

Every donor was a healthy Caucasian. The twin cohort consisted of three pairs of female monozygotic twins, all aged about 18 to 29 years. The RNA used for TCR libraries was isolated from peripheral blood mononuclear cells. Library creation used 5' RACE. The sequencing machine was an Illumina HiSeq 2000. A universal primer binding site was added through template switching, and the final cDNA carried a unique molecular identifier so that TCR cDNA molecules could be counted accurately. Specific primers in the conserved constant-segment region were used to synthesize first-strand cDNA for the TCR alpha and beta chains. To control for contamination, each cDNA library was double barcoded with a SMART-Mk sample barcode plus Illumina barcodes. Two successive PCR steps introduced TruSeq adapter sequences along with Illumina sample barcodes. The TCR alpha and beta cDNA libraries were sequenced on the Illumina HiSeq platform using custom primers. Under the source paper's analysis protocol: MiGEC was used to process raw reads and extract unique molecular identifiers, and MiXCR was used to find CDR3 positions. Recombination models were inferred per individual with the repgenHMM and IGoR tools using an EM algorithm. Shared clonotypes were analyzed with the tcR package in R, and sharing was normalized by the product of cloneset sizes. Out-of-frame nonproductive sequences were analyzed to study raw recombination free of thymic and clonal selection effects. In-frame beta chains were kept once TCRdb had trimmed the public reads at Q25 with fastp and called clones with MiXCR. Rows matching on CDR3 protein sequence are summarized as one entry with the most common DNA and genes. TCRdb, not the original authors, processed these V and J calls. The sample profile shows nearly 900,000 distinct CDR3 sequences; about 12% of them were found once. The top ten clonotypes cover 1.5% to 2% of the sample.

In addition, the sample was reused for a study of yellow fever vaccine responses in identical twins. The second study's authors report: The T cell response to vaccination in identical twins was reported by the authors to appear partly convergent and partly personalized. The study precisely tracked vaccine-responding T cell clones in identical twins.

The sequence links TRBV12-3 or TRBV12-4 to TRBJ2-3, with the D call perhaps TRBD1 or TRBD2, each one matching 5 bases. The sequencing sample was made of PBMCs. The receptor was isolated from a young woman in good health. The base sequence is TGTGCCAGCAGAAACCGGGACCTCACAGATACGCAGTATTTT. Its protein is CASRNRDLTDTQYF.